Listed below are T cell receptor beta chains from one sample, sequenced in a study of blood T cells in healthy people across ages. TCRdb reprocessed the 5' RACE reads with MiXCR, giving one entry per CDR3 protein. This repertoire shows 1.5 million to 2 million distinct CDR3 sequences, 28% found once; its top ten account for roughly 8%. Input material: blood. The receptors here all came from a woman aged 25 to 39 in good health. Each CDR3 is given with its conserved first and last residue. A D gene is named only where the DNA matches it firmly. Size values are once, few and many counts, or a class for expanded clones, and some rows have none.

J gene: TRBJ2-5
V gene: TRBV5-6
clone size: -
D gene: TRBD1
CDR3 protein: CASSLLRSTGGQETQYF
CDR3 DNA: TGTGCCAGCAGCTTACTAAGATCTACAGGGGGCCAAGAGACCCAGTACTTC

J gene: TRBJ1-6
V gene: TRBV12-3/TRBV12-4
clone size: few
D gene: TRBD1
CDR3 protein: CASSPQGGGNSPLHF
CDR3 DNA: TGTGCCAGCAGTCCCCAGGGGGGAGGTAATTCACCCCTCCACTTT

J gene: TRBJ2-7
V gene: TRBV5-1
clone size: few
D gene: -
CDR3 protein: CANSRDLPERQYF
CDR3 DNA: TGCGCCAACAGCCGGGACTTACCGGAAAGGCAGTACTTC

J gene: TRBJ2-7
V gene: TRBV28
clone size: -
D gene: TRBD2
CDR3 protein: CASSSSQLAGTHKQYF
CDR3 DNA: TGTGCCAGCAGTTCATCCCAGCTAGCGGGGACCCACAAGCAGTACTTC

J gene: TRBJ2-2
V gene: TRBV4-1
clone size: -
D gene: TRBD1
CDR3 protein: CASSQVRGPSTGELFF
CDR3 DNA: TGCGCCAGCAGCCAAGTCAGGGGGCCGTCCACCGGGGAGCTGTTTTTT

J gene: TRBJ1-4
V gene: TRBV12-3/TRBV12-4
clone size: -
D gene: TRBD1
CDR3 protein: CASAYHPKQGAEKLFF
CDR3 DNA: TGTGCCAGCGCCTACCACCCCAAACAGGGGGCTGAAAAACTGTTTTTT

J gene: TRBJ1-4
V gene: TRBV12-3/TRBV12-4
clone size: few
D gene: -
CDR3 protein: CASSPAWGLNEKLFF
CDR3 DNA: TGTGCCAGCAGTCCTGCCTGGGGACTTAATGAAAAACTGTTTTTT

J gene: TRBJ2-3
V gene: TRBV20-1
clone size: many
D gene: TRBD2
CDR3 protein: CSARESGGSTDTQYF
CDR3 DNA: TGCAGTGCTAGGGAAAGCGGGGGAAGCACAGATACGCAGTATTTT

J gene: TRBJ2-1
V gene: TRBV20-1
clone size: -
D gene: -
CDR3 protein: CSARLRGALRDEQFF
CDR3 DNA: TGCAGTGCTAGATTGAGGGGGGCCCTTAGGGATGAGCAGTTCTTC

J gene: TRBJ2-3
V gene: TRBV9
clone size: few
D gene: TRBD1
CDR3 protein: CASSEYRGRGDTQYF
CDR3 DNA: TGTGCCAGCAGCGAATACAGGGGGCGCGGGGATACGCAGTATTTT

J gene: TRBJ2-5
V gene: TRBV9
clone size: few
D gene: TRBD1
CDR3 protein: CASSDGQGAGETQYF
CDR3 DNA: TGTGCCAGCAGCGACGGACAGGGGGCCGGGGAGACCCAGTACTTC

J gene: TRBJ2-7
V gene: TRBV3-1
clone size: few
D gene: -
CDR3 protein: CASSQARSQGSYEQYF
CDR3 DNA: TGTGCCAGCAGCCAAGCGAGGTCCCAGGGCTCCTACGAGCAGTACTTC

J gene: TRBJ1-1
V gene: TRBV20-1
clone size: few
D gene: -
CDR3 protein: CSARVGDSNTEAFF
CDR3 DNA: TGCAGTGCTAGAGTTGGGGATTCGAACACTGAAGCTTTCTTT

J gene: TRBJ1-1
V gene: TRBV6-2/TRBV6-3
clone size: -
D gene: -
CDR3 protein: CSSSLGREMDTEAFF
CDR3 DNA: TGTTCCAGCAGTTTGGGTCGGGAGATGGACACTGAAGCTTTCTTT

J gene: TRBJ2-3
V gene: TRBV6-1
clone size: -
D gene: -
CDR3 protein: CASGGSRDTQYF
CDR3 DNA: TGTGCCAGCGGGGGCTCGAGAGATACGCAGTATTTT

J gene: TRBJ2-7
V gene: TRBV6-6
clone size: -
D gene: -
CDR3 protein: CASSSRGATTYNEQYF
CDR3 DNA: TGTGCCAGCAGTTCTAGGGGGGCGACCACCTACAATGAGCAGTACTTC

J gene: TRBJ2-1
V gene: TRBV29-1
clone size: -
D gene: TRBD2
CDR3 protein: CSVEPGLKNEQFF
CDR3 DNA: TGCAGCGTTGAGCCGGGACTAAAAAATGAGCAGTTCTTC

J gene: TRBJ2-5
V gene: TRBV15
clone size: -
D gene: TRBD2
CDR3 protein: CATSRTPGGRTKQETQYF
CDR3 DNA: TGTGCCACCAGCAGGACCCCTGGCGGGAGGACGAAACAAGAGACCCAGTACTTC

J gene: TRBJ2-3
V gene: TRBV7-9
clone size: few
D gene: TRBD2
CDR3 protein: CASSLRRGTSKDTQYF
CDR3 DNA: TGTGCCAGCAGCTTAAGAAGGGGGACTAGTAAAGATACGCAGTATTTT

J gene: TRBJ2-1
V gene: TRBV6-5
clone size: few
D gene: TRBD1
CDR3 protein: CASSYGDRYEQFF
CDR3 DNA: TGTGCCAGCAGTTACGGGGACAGGTATGAGCAGTTCTTC

J gene: TRBJ2-7
V gene: TRBV5-1
clone size: -
D gene: -
CDR3 protein: CASSSASDYEQYF
CDR3 DNA: TGCGCCAGCAGCTCGGCATCTGACTACGAGCAGTACTTC

J gene: TRBJ2-1
V gene: TRBV6-1
clone size: few
D gene: TRBD2
CDR3 protein: CASSGRRTSGGNEQFF
CDR3 DNA: TGTGCCAGCAGTGGCAGACGGACTAGCGGGGGGAATGAGCAGTTCTTC

J gene: TRBJ1-2
V gene: TRBV18
clone size: few
D gene: -
CDR3 protein: CASSLDRSGYTF
CDR3 DNA: TGTGCCAGCTCATTGGACCGGTCGGGCTACACCTTC

J gene: TRBJ1-1
V gene: TRBV21-1
clone size: -
D gene: -
CDR3 protein: CASSKFRGTAEAFF
CDR3 DNA: TGTGCCAGCAGCAAATTTCGGGGAACGGCTGAAGCTTTCTTT

J gene: TRBJ1-1
V gene: TRBV5-4
clone size: -
D gene: -
CDR3 protein: CASSGPGTVYTEAFF
CDR3 DNA: TGTGCCAGCAGCGGACCCGGGACCGTCTACACTGAAGCTTTCTTT

J gene: TRBJ2-7
V gene: TRBV28
clone size: few
D gene: -
CDR3 protein: CASSINYYEQYF
CDR3 DNA: TGTGCCAGCAGTATAAACTACTACGAGCAGTACTTC

J gene: TRBJ2-5
V gene: TRBV20-1
clone size: -
D gene: -
CDR3 protein: CSARERNSFGQETQYF
CDR3 DNA: TGCAGTGCTAGAGAGAGGAATAGCTTTGGCCAAGAGACCCAGTACTTC